Given below is one TCR beta chain in context. This clone was picked up one time. No antigen is known for it. No base-level quality is on record; no much larger clone is a single base apart. Patients with a history of autoimmune disease or receiving systemic immunosuppression were excluded from the trial. In every dose cohort, peripheral blood was drawn for TCR sequencing at baseline, cycle 4 day 1, and cycle 7 day 1. The samples were drawn from a first-in-human, open-label, multicenter phase I dose-escalation trial of ivuxolimab. Adults with locally advanced or metastatic melanoma, renal cell, hepatocellular, or head and neck squamous cell carcinoma were enrolled in the trial. CD4+ and CD8+ T cells were sorted separately from peripheral blood before TCR sequencing. Genomic DNA was extracted from sorted cells for sequencing of the TCRbeta CDR3 region. The immunoSEQ Assay was used for sequencing of TCRbeta CDR3 regions. This immuneACCESS table, as held by TCRdb, lists in-frame sequences with V and J called but not all clones. Of the missing ones, under half trace to an unresolved V gene in checked studies; the others have no known cause. The table for this sample lists 70,000 to 90,000 clones; around 87% of them were counted only once. Of the sample, about 8% falls within the top ten clones.

Taken from cysteine to phenylalanine, the CDR3 has 15 residues. The DNA shown is the 45-base CDR3, in frame from base 1. CDR1 LNHDA and CDR2 SQIVND were looked up in the germline V gene (reference sequence). The germline ends are 12 bases apart after V is trimmed by 1 base and J by 5 bases. This sample is part of a study of OX40 agonist ivuxolimab in advanced cancers. Describing the broader study: Ivuxolimab was an agonistic, fully human IgG2 monoclonal antibody directed against OX40 (CD134), a costimulatory receptor. Prior anti-PD-1, anti-PD-L1 or anti-CTLA-4 therapy was permitted, and checkpoint inhibitors had been received by around 39% of dose-escalation patients. The paper describes the monotherapy dose-escalation part (N ≈ 51 patients) of the phase I trial of ivuxolimab. The point of sequencing TCRbeta in the periphery was to test whether ivuxolimab changed TCR sequence diversity and drove clonal T-cell expansion. Intravenous ivuxolimab was administered to patients every 2 weeks at six dose levels: 0.01, 0.1, 0.3, 1.5, 3 and 10 mg/kg. Partial responses occurred in three dose-escalation patients: two with cutaneous melanoma and one with hepatocellular carcinoma. Of the approximately 54 patients in dose escalation, around 19 had hepatocellular carcinoma, some 15 had melanoma, 9 had renal cell carcinoma and 9 had head and neck cancer. A male proportion of roughly 80% and a mean age of roughly 58 years, ranging from about 20 to 85, were recorded for the dose-escalation cohort. Points the paper makes about the study in general: Low levels of normalized T-cell clonal expansion were also shown by some nonresponding patients. After ivuxolimab, CD8+ T cells had more expanded clones than CD4+ T cells on average. Which antigens the clonally expanded peripheral T cells were specific for was not determined. Partial responders in the 0.1-3.0 mg/kg groups had among the lowest normalized peripheral clonal expansion, especially among CD8+ T cells. At doses from 0.1 to 3.0 mg/kg, clonal expansion was seen in both CD4+ and CD8+ blood T cells between baseline and week 6.

The material was CD4+ or CD8+ T cells sorted from blood, obtained in a trial of the OX40 agonist ivuxolimab. This TCR came from an adult with an advanced solid tumor such as melanoma, head and neck, liver or kidney cancer. This receptor chain uses TRBV19 and TRBJ1-5; no D gene can be assigned with confidence. Here the CDR3 is given as CASSIGRNPDQPQHF. Read as DNA, the sequence is TGTGCCAGTAGTATAGGTCGGAACCCGGATCAGCCCCAGCATTTT.